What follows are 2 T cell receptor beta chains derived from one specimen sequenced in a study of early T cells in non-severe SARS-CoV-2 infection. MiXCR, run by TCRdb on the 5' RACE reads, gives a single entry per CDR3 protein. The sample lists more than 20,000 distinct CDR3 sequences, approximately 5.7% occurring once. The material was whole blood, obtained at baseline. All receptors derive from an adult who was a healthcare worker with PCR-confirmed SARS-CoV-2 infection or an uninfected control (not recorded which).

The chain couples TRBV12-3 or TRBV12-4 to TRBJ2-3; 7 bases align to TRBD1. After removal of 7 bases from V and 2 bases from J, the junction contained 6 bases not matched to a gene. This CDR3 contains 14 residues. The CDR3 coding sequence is TGTGCCAGCACCAGACAGGGTTACACAGATACGCAGTATTTT. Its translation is CASTRQGYTDTQYF.

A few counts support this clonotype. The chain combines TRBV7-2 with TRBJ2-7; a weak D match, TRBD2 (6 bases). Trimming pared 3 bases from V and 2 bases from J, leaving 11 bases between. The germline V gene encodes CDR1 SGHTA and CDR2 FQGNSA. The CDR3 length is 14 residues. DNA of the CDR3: TGTGCCAGCAGCTTCGGCGGGGTACCCTACGAGCAGTACTTC. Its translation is CASSFGGVPYEQYF.